This T cell receptor beta chain was found in a study of blood T cell repertoires in COVID-19. Turning to the study itself: Donors in the United States, Italy and Spain gave samples during acute or convalescent COVID-19. In each case, the material was cDNA or gDNA derived from T cells, B-cell-depleted T cells, or PBMCs.

The V gene end was trimmed by 1 base and the J gene end by 3 bases; junction bases not matched to a gene: 6. In germline, CDR1 is SGHAT, CDR2 FQNNGV. This CDR3 contains 15 residues. The authors' processing: Estimated nucleated cell counts came from reference gene primer amplification. Clones were read by immunoSEQ multiplex PCR, and TCRdb kept only the in-frame ones, dropping some. V and J calls and clone size follow that table, whereas D and trimming were derived from the DNA. The repertoire has about 26,000 clones, over 80% of them found once; the top ten carry about 2.8%. This clonotype was sampled from a human donor in a cohort sampled during active COVID-19. The chain links TRBV11-2 to TRBJ2-7, with 7 bases lining up with TRBD1. The sequencing sample was made of peripheral blood. CDR3 coding DNA: TGTGCCAGCAGCTTAGTGGGACAGAACGACTACGAGCAGTACTTC. Protein sequence: CASSLVGQNDYEQYF.